Given below is one T cell receptor beta chain in context. Its cognate antigen is unknown. Looked up from germline, CDR1 is MDHEN and CDR2 is SYDVKM. V trimming: 5 bases; J trimming: 8 bases; junction bases outside the gene matches: 21. This CDR3 region has 18 residues. These data come from a study of shared clonotypes between healthy human individuals. Study results and caveats: There were few donors, and this limited the genetic and exposure-history diversity represented. Relative to their counterparts shared across all four donors, non-shared clonotypes exhibited diminished generation probabilities.

Produced via immunoSEQ multiplex PCR; TCRdb's table is partial and in-frame only. The table includes about 2.1 million clones, about 94% detected once. It was CD45RO-negative cells, positively selected for CCR7, that made up naive CD8 cells, with terminally differentiated effector memory CD45RA+ cells excluded. The sequence derives from a man in his late teens or twenties in good health. Some clones in this sample may be carry-over from other donors' samples. Sample: naive CD8+ T cells from PBMCs. This chain uses TRBV28 with TRBJ2-1; 7 bases line up with TRBD2. The DNA of the CDR3 is TGTGCCAGCAGTGGGATTCTGACTGGGGGGGAGTGGAGCTATGAGCAGTTCTTC. It encodes CASSGILTGGEWSYEQFF.